A selection of T cell receptor beta chains follows, all from one sample in a study of blood T cell repertoires in COVID-19. Assay: immunoSEQ multiplex PCR; the TCRdb copy retains only in-frame clones and omits some. This sample has 100,000 to 150,000 clones, with roughly nine tenths found just once. Sequenced sample: peripheral blood. Source of these receptors: a man over 45 with COVID-19, enrolled during active disease. CDR3s leave out the opening cysteine and the closing phenylalanine or tryptophan.

cdr3_aa,j_call,v_call
ASSPRDRGGYT,TRBJ1-2,TRBV19
SVVDRANTGELF,TRBJ2-2,TRBV29-1
ASRQGAGELF,TRBJ2-2,TRBV2
ASSPTGGGGNYGYT,TRBJ1-2,TRBV11-2
ASSGQTSGSYNEQF,TRBJ2-1,TRBV6-1
ASSRGTSGNYEQY,TRBJ2-7,TRBV5-1
ASSILGEGYNEQF,TRBJ2-1,TRBV19
ASSLASGVETQY,TRBJ2-5,TRBV7-9
ASRPDRNYGYT,TRBJ1-2,TRBV6-5
ASSLTGTTSEQF,TRBJ2-1,TRBV5-1
ASSSGSGYQETQY,TRBJ2-5,TRBV7-8
ASSEGPAEGQPQH,TRBJ1-5,TRBV6-1
ASSSSWGGLSNGELF,TRBJ2-2,TRBV7-2
ASSKTGRGNSYNEQF,TRBJ2-1,TRBV5-1
ASSVGGSANEQF,TRBJ2-1,TRBV27
ASSLAGTGGSIQY,TRBJ2-4,TRBV7-2
AWTLLSGNTIY,TRBJ1-3,TRBV30
ASSPTTGSNEKLF,TRBJ1-4,TRBV18
ASSVGGISYEQY,TRBJ2-7,TRBV9
ASSRRTANTEAF,TRBJ1-1,TRBV13
ASSPSGQPQH,TRBJ1-5,TRBV18
ASSPGMYEQY,TRBJ2-7,TRBV28
ASSHSGTDNSPLH,TRBJ1-6,TRBV5-5
ASSSTSGASTDTQY,TRBJ2-3,TRBV6-2/TRBV6-3
ASSIGTGGRNEQF,TRBJ2-1,TRBV19
ATSPSGDADTQY,TRBJ2-3,TRBV24-1
ASSLFLNSPLH,TRBJ1-6,TRBV5-6
ASSLVGGNTGELF,TRBJ2-2,TRBV7-8
ASSFSLGADTQY,TRBJ2-3,TRBV9
ASSEIVWDRGEAF,TRBJ1-1,TRBV6-1
ASSLTVSGANVLT,TRBJ2-6,TRBV27
ASSLQGLEETQY,TRBJ2-5,TRBV19
ATKRTGNTGELF,TRBJ2-2,TRBV6-5
ASSSRGKRENYNEQF,TRBJ2-1,TRBV11-2
ASSLGDSSYEQY,TRBJ2-7,TRBV6-5
ASRQGGADEQY,TRBJ2-7,TRBV5-1
ASSLNTGSEAEQY,TRBJ2-7,TRBV5-1
ASSSRSNTEAF,TRBJ1-1,TRBV12-3/TRBV12-4
ASGFGVGTEAF,TRBJ1-1,TRBV12-5
ASSPKTGAYNEQF,TRBJ2-1,TRBV18
ASSPAGADTQY,TRBJ2-3,TRBV7-3
ASSPRLAGNNEQF,TRBJ2-1,TRBV11-1
ASSRGTSGYTGELF,TRBJ2-2,TRBV28
ASSRQGPAYNEQF,TRBJ2-1,TRBV7-9
ASSSAGVRQPQH,TRBJ1-5,TRBV5-6
ASSLRAGVTDTQY,TRBJ2-3,TRBV28
ASSLGEREQF,TRBJ2-1,TRBV11-2
AWSGTSGFPYEQY,TRBJ2-7,TRBV30
AISEFTGTSGITDTQY,TRBJ2-3,TRBV10-3
ASSRSGTSGSNEQF,TRBJ2-1,TRBV4-1
ASSKGLVETQY,TRBJ2-5,TRBV7-7
ASSRSNTEAF,TRBJ1-1,TRBV6-5
AMGRGVGTDEQF,TRBJ2-1,TRBV10-3
ASSPTGATEAF,TRBJ1-1,TRBV5-1